The 10 T cell receptor beta chains reported below all come from one sample, sequenced in a study of CD8 T cells in Susac syndrome (dated by TCRdb to the late 2010s). The library relied on the immunoSEQ multiplex PCR assay. RNA was extracted using the RNeasy kit, and roughly 0.5 to 1 microgram was reverse transcribed with random hexamers. Starting from the raw public reads, TCRdb applied fastp trimming at Q25, assembled clones with MiXCR and retained in-frame beta chains. Rows are unified per CDR3 protein, each entry keeping the most common DNA and genes. The sample table holds under 200,000 distinct CDR3 sequences, of which around 96% were seen once. Around 0.16% of the sample comes from the top ten. Sequenced input: CD8+ T cells from PBMCs. These receptor sequences come from a human donor with multiple sclerosis.

This chain uses TRBV2 with TRBJ2-1; the match to TRBD2 covers 8 bases. The CDR3 runs 15 residues. Germline V gene sequence: CDR1 SNHLY, CDR2 FYNNEI. V was pared by 2 bases and J by 6 bases, with 6 bases of the junction left unmatched. CDR3 residues: CASSETGGHINEQFF. The CDR3 DNA reads TGTGCCAGCAGTGAAACGGGGGGGCACATCAATGAGCAGTTCTTC.

The V gene is TRBV19, the J gene TRBJ2-1; D perhaps matches TRBD2 (5 bases). Germline V gives CDR1 LNHDA, CDR2 SQIVND (reference sequence). The V end was cut by 0 bases, the J end by 3 bases, with 12 bases between. This CDR3 has 16 amino acids. CDR3 loop: CASSIDTGLNYNEQFF. CDR3 coding DNA: TGTGCCAGTAGTATAGATACCGGACTGAACTACAATGAGCAGTTCTTC.

The V call is TRBV24-1, the J call TRBJ2-3; D might be TRBD1 or TRBD2, each matching 6 bases. V dropped 5 bases and J dropped 5 bases, with 13 bases sitting between them. The CDR3 length is 14 residues. CDR1 is KGHDR and CDR2 is SFDVKD in the germline V gene. The CDR3 sequence: CATSGRGIQDTQYF. The CDR3 DNA is TGTGCCACCAGTGGGAGGGGGATTCAAGATACGCAGTATTTT.

This chain uses TRBV19 with TRBJ1-1, with a tentative D call TRBD1 (5 bases). The CDR3 spans 13 residues. Germline V gene lookup returns CDR1 LNHDA and CDR2 SQIVND (reference sequence). Trimming removed 7 bases at V and 0 bases at J, with 9 bases between. The CDR3 sequence is CASKRGMNTEAFF. The CDR3 coding sequence is TGTGCCAGTAAAAGGGGCATGAACACTGAAGCTTTCTTT.

The J gene is TRBJ2-7, the V gene TRBV3-1; 9 positions agree with TRBD1. V was clipped by 0 bases and J by 4 bases; unmatched bases: 7. There are 16 residues in the CDR3. The germline gives CDR1 LGHDT, CDR2 YNNKEL (reference sequence). CDR3 region: CASSQDPRTGVYEQYF. Here the CDR3 DNA reads TGTGCCAGCAGCCAAGATCCGAGGACAGGGGTTTACGAGCAGTACTTC.

The J gene is TRBJ1-2, the V gene TRBV30; D might be TRBD1 (6 bases). V was cut by 1 base and J by 13 bases, with 13 bases left in between. This CDR3 is 11 amino acids long. Germline CDR1 reads GTSNPN; CDR2 reads SVGIG (reference sequence). In DNA, the CDR3 is TGTGCCTGGAGTGACGGGGGCGCGGGCACCTTC. It specifies CAWSDGGAGTF.

This chain joins TRBV20-1 and TRBJ2-7, with 10 bases identical to TRBD2. The V gene end was trimmed by 6 bases and the J gene end by 4 bases; junction bases not matched to a gene: 9. Germline V gene lookup returns CDR1 DFQATT and CDR2 SNEGSKA (reference sequence). The CDR3 has 14 residues. The CDR3 spells CSAVPSGSFYEQYF. CDR3 nucleotides: TGCAGTGCGGTTCCTAGCGGGAGTTTTTACGAGCAGTACTTC.

V is TRBV13 and J is TRBJ2-1; D is undetermined. The CDR3 runs to 11 residues. Germline-derived CDR1 and CDR2 are PRHDT and FYEKMQ (reference sequence). Trimming stripped 1 base from V and 10 bases from J, with 5 bases between. The CDR3, as DNA: TGTGCCAGCAGCTTAGTCCAAGAGCAGTTCTTC. It codes for CASSLVQEQFF.

The rearrangement uses TRBV12-3 or TRBV12-4 and TRBJ2-7; tentatively, D is TRBD2 (5 bases). The CDR3 contains 14 residues. With 5 bases removed from V and 6 bases from J, the gap between germline ends came to 17 bases. Written as DNA, the CDR3 is TGTGCCAGCAGTCCCGGACTCTCCCGGGTCGAGCAGTACTTC. It is translated as CASSPGLSRVEQYF.

The chain employs TRBV28 and TRBJ2-5; 10 nucleotides agree with TRBD2. Looked up from germline, CDR1 is MDHEN and CDR2 is SYDVKM. This CDR3 has 16 amino acids. Trimming removed 2 bases from V and 4 bases from J; junction bases left unmatched: 7. CDR3 amino acids: CASSLVSGRSPETQYF. CDR3 nucleotides: TGTGCCAGCAGTTTAGTTAGCGGGAGGAGCCCAGAGACCCAGTACTTC.